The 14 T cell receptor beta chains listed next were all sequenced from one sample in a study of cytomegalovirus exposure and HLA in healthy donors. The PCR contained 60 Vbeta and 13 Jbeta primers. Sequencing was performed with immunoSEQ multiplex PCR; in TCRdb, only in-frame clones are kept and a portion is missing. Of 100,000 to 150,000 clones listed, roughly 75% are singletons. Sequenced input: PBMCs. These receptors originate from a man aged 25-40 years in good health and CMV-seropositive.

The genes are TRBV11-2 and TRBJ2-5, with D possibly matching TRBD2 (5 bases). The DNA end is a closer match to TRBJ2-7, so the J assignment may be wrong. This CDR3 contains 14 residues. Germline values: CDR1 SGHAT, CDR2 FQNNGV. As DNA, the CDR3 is TGTGCCAGCAGCCCGAGCGAGGGTCGGCCCGAGCAGTACTTC. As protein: CASSPSEGRPEQYF.

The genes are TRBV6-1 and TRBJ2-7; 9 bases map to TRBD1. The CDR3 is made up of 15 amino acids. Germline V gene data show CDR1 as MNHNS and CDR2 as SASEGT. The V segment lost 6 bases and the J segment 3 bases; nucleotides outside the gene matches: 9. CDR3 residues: CASSYISDRGYEQYF. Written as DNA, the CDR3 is TGTGCCAGCAGCTATATATCGGACAGGGGCTACGAGCAGTACTTC.

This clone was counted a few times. CDR3 protein: CASSIVAGEGGTQYF. Written as DNA, the CDR3 is TGTGCCAGTAGTATAGTAGCGGGAGAGGGGGGGACCCAGTACTTC. This sequence joins TRBV19 and TRBJ2-5, with 9 nucleotides matching TRBD2. CDR1 and CDR2 from the germline V gene are LNHDA and SQIVND (reference sequence). Trimming at V came to 1 base and at J to 7 bases, leaving 7 bases not matched to a gene. The CDR3 has 15 residues.

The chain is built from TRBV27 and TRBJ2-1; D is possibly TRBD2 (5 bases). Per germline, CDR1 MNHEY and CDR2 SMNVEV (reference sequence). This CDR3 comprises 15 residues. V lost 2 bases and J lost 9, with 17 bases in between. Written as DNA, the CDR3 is TGTGCCAGCAGTTTAGAGGGTCACCCCAGGCGTGAGCAGTTCTTC. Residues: CASSLEGHPRREQFF.

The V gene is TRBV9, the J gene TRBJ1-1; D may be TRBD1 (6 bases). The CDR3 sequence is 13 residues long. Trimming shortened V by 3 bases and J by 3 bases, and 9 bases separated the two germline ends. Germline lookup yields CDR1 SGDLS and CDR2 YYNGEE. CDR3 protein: CASSAEGDTEAFF. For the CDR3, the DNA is TGTGCCAGCAGCGCCGAGGGGGACACTGAAGCTTTCTTT.

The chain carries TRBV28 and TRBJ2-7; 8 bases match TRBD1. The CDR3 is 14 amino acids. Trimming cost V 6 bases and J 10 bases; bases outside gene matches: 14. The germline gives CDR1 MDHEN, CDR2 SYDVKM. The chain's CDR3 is CASSRDRTSPIQYF. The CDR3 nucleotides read TGTGCCAGCAGCCGGGACAGGACGTCCCCGATTCAGTACTTC. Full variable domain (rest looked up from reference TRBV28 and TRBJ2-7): DVKVTQSSRYLVKRTGEKVFLECVQDMDHENMFWYRQDPGLGLRLIYFSYDVKMKEKGDIPEGYSVSREKKERFSLILESASTNQTSMYLCASSRDRTSPIQYFGPGTRLTVT.

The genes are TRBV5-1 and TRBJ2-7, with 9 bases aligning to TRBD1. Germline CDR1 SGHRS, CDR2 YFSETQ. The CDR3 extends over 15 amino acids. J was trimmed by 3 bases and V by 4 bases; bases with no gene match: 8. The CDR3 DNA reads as TGCGCCAGCAGCCAGCAAACAGGGGGCAGCTACGAGCAGTACTTC. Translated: CASSQQTGGSYEQYF. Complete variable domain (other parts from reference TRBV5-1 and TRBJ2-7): KAGVTQTPRYLIKTRGQQVTLSCSPISGHRSVSWYQQTPGQGLQFLFEYFSETQRNKGNFPGRFSGRQFSNSRSEMNVSTLELGDSALYLCASSQQTGGSYEQYFGPGTRLTVT.

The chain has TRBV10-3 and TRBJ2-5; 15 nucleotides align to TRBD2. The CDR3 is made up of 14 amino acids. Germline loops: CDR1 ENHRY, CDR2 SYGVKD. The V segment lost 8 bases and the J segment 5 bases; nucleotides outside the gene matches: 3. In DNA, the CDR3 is TGTGCCATCGGACTAGCGGGAGGGGAGGAGACCCAGTACTTC. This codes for CAIGLAGGEETQYF.

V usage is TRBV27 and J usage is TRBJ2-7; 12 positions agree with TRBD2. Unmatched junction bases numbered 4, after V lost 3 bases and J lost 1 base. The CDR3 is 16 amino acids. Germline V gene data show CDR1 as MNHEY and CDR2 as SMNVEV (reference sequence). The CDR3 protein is CASSLLGTSGSYEQYF. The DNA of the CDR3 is TGTGCCAGCAGTTTGCTAGGGACTAGCGGGTCCTACGAGCAGTACTTC.

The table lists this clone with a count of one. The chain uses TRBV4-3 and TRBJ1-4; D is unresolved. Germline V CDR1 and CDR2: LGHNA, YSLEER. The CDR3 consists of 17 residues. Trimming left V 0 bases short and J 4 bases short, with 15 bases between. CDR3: CASSQDVPRGGNEKLFF. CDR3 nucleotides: TGCGCCAGCAGCCAAGATGTTCCCCGGGGAGGTAATGAAAAACTGTTTTTT.

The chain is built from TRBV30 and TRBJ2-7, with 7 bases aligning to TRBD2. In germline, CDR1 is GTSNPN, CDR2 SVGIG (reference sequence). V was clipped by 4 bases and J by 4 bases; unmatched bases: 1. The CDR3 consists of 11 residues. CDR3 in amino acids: CAWMREYEQYF. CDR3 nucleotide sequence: TGTGCCTGGATGCGGGAGTACGAGCAGTACTTC.

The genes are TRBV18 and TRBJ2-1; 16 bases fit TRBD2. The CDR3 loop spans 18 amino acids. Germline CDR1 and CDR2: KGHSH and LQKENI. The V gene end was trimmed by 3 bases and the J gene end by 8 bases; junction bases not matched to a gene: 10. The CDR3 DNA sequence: TGTGCCAGCTCACCCCCGGGGACTAGCGGGAGGGCCATCGATGAGCAGTTCTTC. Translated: CASSPPGTSGRAIDEQFF.

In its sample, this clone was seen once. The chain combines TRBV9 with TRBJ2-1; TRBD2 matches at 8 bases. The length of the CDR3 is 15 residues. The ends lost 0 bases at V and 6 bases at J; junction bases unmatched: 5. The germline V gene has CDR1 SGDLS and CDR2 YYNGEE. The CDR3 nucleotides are TGTGCCAGCAGCGTAGGCGGGGGGAAGCTCAATGAGCAGTTCTTC. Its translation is CASSVGGGKLNEQFF. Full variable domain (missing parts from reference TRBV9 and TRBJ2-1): DSGVTQTPKHLITATGQRVTLRCSPRSGDLSVYWYQQSLDQGLQFLIQYYNGEERAKGNILERFSAQQFPDLHSELNLSSLELGDSALYFCASSVGGGKLNEQFFGPGTRLTVL.

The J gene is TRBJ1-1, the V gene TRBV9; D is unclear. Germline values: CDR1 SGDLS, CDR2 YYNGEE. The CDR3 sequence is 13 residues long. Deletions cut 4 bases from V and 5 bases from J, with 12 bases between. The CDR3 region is CASSPGSGTEAFF. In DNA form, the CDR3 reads TGTGCCAGCAGCCCCGGTTCGGGGACTGAAGCTTTCTTT.